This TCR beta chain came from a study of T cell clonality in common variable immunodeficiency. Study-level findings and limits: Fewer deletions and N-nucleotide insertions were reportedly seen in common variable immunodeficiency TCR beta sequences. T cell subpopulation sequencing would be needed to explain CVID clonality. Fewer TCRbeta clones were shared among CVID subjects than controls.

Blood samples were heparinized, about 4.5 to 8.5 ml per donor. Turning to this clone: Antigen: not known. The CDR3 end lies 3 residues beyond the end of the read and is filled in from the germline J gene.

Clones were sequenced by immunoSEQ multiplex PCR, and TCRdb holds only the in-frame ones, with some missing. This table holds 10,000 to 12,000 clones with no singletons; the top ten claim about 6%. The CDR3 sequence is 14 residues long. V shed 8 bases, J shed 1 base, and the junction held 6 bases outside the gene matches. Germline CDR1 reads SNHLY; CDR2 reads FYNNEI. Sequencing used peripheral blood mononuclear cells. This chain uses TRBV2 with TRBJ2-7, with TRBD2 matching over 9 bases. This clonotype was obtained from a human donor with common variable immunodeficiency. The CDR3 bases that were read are TGTGCCAGCGGGGAGGCGGGGGGGTCCTACGAG. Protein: CASGEAGGSYE. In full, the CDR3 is CASGEAGGSYEQYF.